One and the same sample provided the 27 T cell receptor beta chains below, sequenced in a study of early T cells in non-severe SARS-CoV-2 infection. In TCRdb, the 5' RACE reads were re-called with MiXCR into one record per CDR3 protein. The sample shows about 60,000 distinct CDR3 sequences, 15% to 20% of them seen only once. The sequences come from whole blood, collected at baseline. The receptors shown here come from an adult who was a healthcare worker with PCR-confirmed SARS-CoV-2 infection or an uninfected control (not recorded which).

This clonotype was seen a handful of times. The chain carries TRBV27 and TRBJ2-3; 11 bases align to TRBD2. J was trimmed by 7 bases and V by 6 bases; bases with no gene match: 9. This CDR3 contains 15 residues. CDR1 MNHEY and CDR2 SMNVEV come from the germline V gene (reference sequence). The CDR3 sequence: CASRFSGGAGNTQYF. The CDR3 bases are TGTGCCAGCAGGTTTAGCGGGGGGGCAGGGAATACGCAGTATTTT.

This clonotype was detected only a few times. The chain is built from TRBV3-1 and TRBJ1-3, with 7 bases identical to TRBD1. CDR1 is LGHDT, CDR2 YNNKEL, per germline (reference sequence). J gave up 1 base and V 2 bases, and 5 bases lay outside the gene matches. The CDR3 runs 16 residues. The CDR3 DNA reads as TGTGCCAGCAGCCAAAAAACAGGGGCGTCTGGAAACACCATATATTTT. Translating it yields CASSQKTGASGNTIYF.

This clonotype came up a few times. The rearrangement links TRBV29-1 to TRBJ1-1; TRBD1 matches 7 bases. V shed 6 bases and J 2 bases; nucleotides not matched to a gene: 3. Germline-derived CDR1 and CDR2 are SQVTM and ANQGSEA. This CDR3 has 12 amino acids. The CDR3 loop is CSVDRANTEAFF. CDR3 bases: TGCAGCGTCGACAGGGCTAACACTGAAGCTTTCTTT.

This clonotype was observed at least ten times. The chain combines TRBV25-1 with TRBJ2-7; a possible D gene is TRBD1 (6 bases). With 4 bases removed from V and 3 bases from J, the gap between germline ends came to 25 bases. The CDR3 totals 18 residues. CDR1 and CDR2 from the germline V gene are MGHDK and SYGVNS. CDR3 nucleotides: TGTGCCAGCAGTGTCCAATCGGGACATGGACCCTTGAGCTACGAGCAGTACTTC. This sequence encodes CASSVQSGHGPLSYEQYF.

This clonotype was counted between two and nine times. The chain is built from TRBV29-1 and TRBJ2-6; possibly TRBD1 or TRBD2 for D (5 bases each). CDR1 is SQVTM, CDR2 ANQGSEA, per germline. This CDR3 is 15 amino acids long. Between the trimmed V and J ends, which lost 4 bases and 2 bases, there was a span of 12 bases. The CDR3 region has the DNA TGCAGCGTTGGAGGGGCTGACACTGGGGCCAACGTCCTGACTTTC. It is translated as CSVGGADTGANVLTF. Full variable domain (outside the CDR3, taken from reference TRBV29-1 and TRBJ2-6): SAVISQKPSRDICQRGTSLTIQCQVDSQVTMMFWYRQQPGQSLTLIATANQGSEATYESGFVIDKFPISRPNLTFSTLTVSNMSPEDSSIYLCSVGGADTGANVLTFGAGSRLTVL.

The chain couples TRBV30 to TRBJ2-5; no clear D. CDR1 is GTSNPN, CDR2 SVGIG, per germline (reference sequence). The CDR3 consists of 12 residues. V gave up 1 base and J gave up 4 bases, with 7 bases separating them. CDR3 coding DNA: TGTGCCTGGAGTGACAGTGGAGAGACCCAGTACTTC. Its translation is CAWSDSGETQYF.

The genes are TRBV4-3 and TRBJ1-2; the D gene is possibly TRBD1 (5 bases). This CDR3 comprises 13 residues. From germline, CDR1 is LGHNA and CDR2 YSLEER. V was trimmed by 4 bases and J by 8 bases, leaving 14 bases between them. CDR3 nucleotides: TGCGCCAGCAGCCTAGAGGGCAGGGAAGGCTACACCTTC. This encodes CASSLEGREGYTF.

In DNA form, the CDR3 reads TGCGCCAGCAGCTTGTTCGGGACAAGCATCATGAACACTGAAGCTTTCTTT. It translates to CASSLFGTSIMNTEAFF. The chain recombines TRBV5-1 with TRBJ1-1, with D perhaps TRBD1 (6 bases). CDR3 length equals 17 residues. Trimming took 1 base from V and 0 from J, leaving 16 bases between them. Looked up from germline, CDR1 is SGHRS and CDR2 is YFSETQ.

The chain couples TRBV12-3 or TRBV12-4 to TRBJ2-3; maybe TRBD1 (5 bases). Trimming took off 5 bases at V and 5 bases at J, with 11 bases between the two ends. The CDR3 runs 13 residues. CDR3 sequence reads: CASSLSGLDTQYF. The CDR3 DNA is TGTGCCAGCAGTCTTTCAGGGTTAGATACGCAGTATTTT.

V and J are TRBV20-1 and TRBJ1-3, with TRBD1 matching over 8 bases. J gave up 0 bases and V 6 bases, and 19 bases lay outside the gene matches. The CDR3 is made up of 19 amino acids. Germline CDR1 is DFQATT and CDR2 is SNEGSKA (reference sequence). The CDR3 protein is CSARPPGQAPPYSGNTIYF. Here the CDR3 DNA reads TGCAGTGCCCGACCTCCGGGACAGGCCCCACCATACTCTGGAAACACCATATATTTT.

The chain employs TRBV5-5 and TRBJ2-3; perhaps D is TRBD1 or TRBD2 (5 bases each). Germline V lookup: CDR1 SGHKS, CDR2 YYEKEE (reference sequence). There are 15 residues in the CDR3. V lost 0 bases, J lost 0 bases, and 8 bases lay in between. The CDR3 DNA sequence: TGTGCCAGCAGCTTGGCCGGGGCGAGCACAGATACGCAGTATTTT. Translated, it gives CASSLAGASTDTQYF. Combining the CDR3 with reference TRBV5-5 and TRBJ2-3 gives the whole variable domain DAGVTQSPTHLIKTRGQQVTLRCSPISGHKSVSWYQQVLGQGPQFIFQYYEKEERGRGNFPDRFSARQFPNYSSELNVNALLLGDSALYLCASSLAGASTDTQYFGPGTRLTVL.

This clonotype was seen a few times. DNA for the CDR3: TGTGCCAGCAGCACGTACAGGGAACGCTTTGGAAACACCATATATTTT. Protein sequence: CASSTYRERFGNTIYF. The rearrangement joins TRBV21-1 to TRBJ1-3; the table's D call TRBD1 went unverified against the DNA. TRBV21-1 is annotated as a pseudogene. The CDR3 length is 16 residues.

The genes are TRBV5-1 and TRBJ2-3; D call uncertain. The CDR3 covers 14 residues. Per the germline V gene, CDR1 is SGHRS and CDR2 is YFSETQ. Trimming left V 5 bases short and J 1 base short, with 11 bases between. CDR3 coding DNA: TGCGCCAGCAGAATTAATCCCCGCACAGATACGCAGTATTTT. Translation: CASRINPRTDTQYF.

The rearrangement uses TRBV27 and TRBJ1-4; tentative D call: TRBD1 (6 bases). Per the germline V gene, CDR1 is MNHEY and CDR2 is SMNVEV (reference sequence). This CDR3 has 14 residues. Deletions cut 4 bases from V and 8 bases from J, with 14 bases between. The CDR3 DNA reads as TGTGCCAGCAGTTCGACGCCTCAGGGGGAAAAACTGTTTTTT. It encodes CASSSTPQGEKLFF.

This sequence joins TRBV12-5 and TRBJ2-7; the match to TRBD1 covers 11 bases. This CDR3 has 14 amino acids. Germline V lookup: CDR1 LGHNT, CDR2 FRNRAP. Trimming cost V 1 base and J 6 bases; bases outside gene matches: 2. CDR3 sequence reads: CASGLAGTGGEQYF. CDR3 bases: TGTGCTAGTGGTTTGGCCGGGACAGGGGGCGAGCAGTACTTC.

CDR3 in amino acids: CASRSLLGGAETQYF. The CDR3 nucleotides are TGTGCCAGCAGAAGTCTCCTTGGGGGCGCGGAGACCCAGTACTTC. The gene calls are TRBV7-2 and TRBJ2-5; the D gene is possibly TRBD1 (6 bases). V lost 6 bases to trimming and J lost 5 bases, with 19 bases between them. Germline V gives CDR1 SGHTA, CDR2 FQGNSA. The CDR3 is 15 residues long.

This clonotype was found a few times. The J gene is TRBJ2-1, the V gene TRBV2; D remains ambiguous. CDR1 is SNHLY, CDR2 FYNNEI, per germline. This CDR3 is 15 amino acids long. The V end was cut by 1 base, the J end by 8 bases, with 15 bases between. CDR3 in DNA: TGTGCCAGCAGTGAAGGCGAGAAAGGTGGCGATGAGCAGTTCTTC. Its protein is CASSEGEKGGDEQFF.

In this sample, this clonotype turned up a few times. The gene calls are TRBV6-5 and TRBJ1-2; D is possibly TRBD1 (5 bases). V gave up 7 bases and J gave up 4 bases, with 31 bases separating them. Germline V gene data show CDR1 as MNHEY and CDR2 as SVGAGI. The CDR3 loop spans 19 amino acids. This chain's CDR3 is CASTSTGGRTGQKAYGYTF. As DNA, the CDR3 is TGTGCCAGCACTTCTACAGGAGGGCGGACGGGCCAGAAGGCCTATGGCTACACCTTC.

This clonotype has more than one count but fewer than ten. V usage is TRBV2 and J usage is TRBJ2-1, with D perhaps TRBD2 (6 bases). Trimming pared 2 bases from V and 12 bases from J, leaving 14 bases between. Germline V gene data show CDR1 as SNHLY and CDR2 as FYNNEI. The CDR3 has 13 amino acids. Written as DNA, the CDR3 is TGTGCCAGCAGTGAATCCGTCCAGGGAGGGCAGTTCTTC. Translation: CASSESVQGGQFF.

This clonotype was counted ten times or more. The chain joins TRBV27 to TRBJ2-3; unclear D gene. V was shortened by 6 bases and J by 1 base, with 8 bases between the two germline ends. Looked up from germline, CDR1 is MNHEY and CDR2 is SMNVEV (reference sequence). The CDR3 runs 13 residues. CDR3 sequence reads: CASSPAGTDTQYF. CDR3 nucleotide sequence: TGTGCCAGCAGCCCCGCCGGCACAGATACGCAGTATTTT.

This clonotype was counted at least ten times. The V and J genes are TRBV2 and TRBJ2-7, with 9 nucleotides matching TRBD1. The V segment lost 6 bases and the J segment 3 bases; nucleotides outside the gene matches: 6. The CDR3 has 14 residues. Germline V gene lookup returns CDR1 SNHLY and CDR2 FYNNEI. CDR3 amino acids: CASRGQGTGYEQYF. CDR3 nucleotides: TGTGCCAGCAGGGGACAGGGTACAGGCTACGAGCAGTACTTC.

This clonotype was detected a few times. V is TRBV27 and J is TRBJ2-2; no reliable D call. The germline V gene encodes CDR1 MNHEY and CDR2 SMNVEV (reference sequence). The V end was cut by 5 bases, the J end by 3 bases, with 7 bases between. This CDR3 region has 13 residues. The CDR3 spells CASSPRYTGELFF. DNA of the CDR3: TGTGCCAGCAGTCCGCGCTACACCGGGGAGCTGTTTTTT.

This clonotype has ten or more counts. The chain's CDR3 is CASSSGTSGRIYEQYF. The DNA of the CDR3 is TGTGCCAGCAGCTCAGGGACTAGCGGGAGGATCTACGAGCAGTACTTC. The chain is built from TRBV7-9 and TRBJ2-7; 15 nucleotides align to TRBD2. V was clipped by 4 bases and J by 3 bases; unmatched bases: 4. CDR1 and CDR2 from the germline V gene are SEHNR and FQNEAQ (reference sequence). CDR3 length equals 16 residues.

This clonotype was recorded many times. V gene TRBV29-1 combines with J gene TRBJ1-1; D call uncertain. Per the germline V gene, CDR1 is SQVTM and CDR2 is ANQGSEA. V was cut by 4 bases and J by 0 bases, with 15 bases left in between. The CDR3 is 15 amino acids. CDR3 sequence: CSVGGVLGVNTEAFF. CDR3 nucleotide sequence: TGCAGCGTTGGGGGAGTACTCGGAGTGAACACTGAAGCTTTCTTT.

This clonotype was counted a few times. The chain joins TRBV28 to TRBJ2-1, with D possibly being TRBD2 (5 bases). CDR1 is MDHEN, CDR2 SYDVKM, per germline. The CDR3 extends over 15 amino acids. Trimming pared 3 bases from V and 0 bases from J, leaving 9 bases between. This CDR3 is CASSFWRSSYNEQFF. CDR3 bases: TGTGCCAGCAGTTTTTGGAGGAGCTCCTACAATGAGCAGTTCTTC.

This clonotype was counted a few times. The chain couples TRBV2 to TRBJ1-1, with no clear D. Germline-derived CDR1 and CDR2 are SNHLY and FYNNEI. The CDR3 covers 14 residues. V shed 5 bases and J shed 0 bases, with 10 bases lying between them. The CDR3 is CASSSVLMNTEAFF. CDR3 in DNA: TGTGCCAGCAGTTCTGTTCTGATGAACACTGAAGCTTTCTTT.

This clonotype was detected a few times. The rearrangement joins TRBV7-6 to TRBJ1-6; 8 bases align to TRBD1. Trimming at V came to 5 bases and at J to 6 bases, leaving 9 bases not matched to a gene. The CDR3 is made up of 16 amino acids. CDR1 and CDR2 from the germline V gene are SGHVS and FNYEAQ. CDR3 sequence: CASSPGQGDFNSPLHF. As DNA, the CDR3 is TGTGCCAGCAGCCCCGGACAGGGAGATTTTAATTCACCCCTCCACTTT.